The 21 T cell receptor beta chains given below trace back to one sample, sequenced in a study of cytomegalovirus exposure and HLA in healthy donors. It was with 60 Vbeta and 13 Jbeta primers that the PCR ran. TCRdb's copy holds only in-frame clones and misses some; the assay was immunoSEQ multiplex PCR. The sample holds 95,000 to 150,000 clones, more than 60% seen once. Sequencing was performed on PBMCs. Receptor source: a man younger than 35 in good health and CMV-seronegative.

The count of this clone is one. The J gene is TRBJ2-3, the V gene TRBV5-6, with 10 bases aligning to TRBD1. Looked up from germline, CDR1 is SGHDT and CDR2 is YYEEEE. This CDR3 is 16 amino acids long. With V trimmed by 0 bases and J by 3 bases, 4 bases remained unmatched. The CDR3 region is CASSLVRGQGTDTQYF. CDR3 nucleotide sequence: TGTGCCAGCAGCTTGGTTAGGGGACAGGGGACAGATACGCAGTATTTT.

The chain recombines TRBV30 with TRBJ2-5; D might be TRBD2 (6 bases). V gave up 6 bases and J gave up 9 bases, with 8 bases separating them. The CDR3 is 9 residues long. Germline V gives CDR1 GTSNPN, CDR2 SVGIG (reference sequence). The CDR3 spells CACGLPQYF. CDR3 DNA: TGTGCCTGCGGACTACCCCAGTACTTC.

This clone was detected once. The chain joins TRBV30 to TRBJ1-1; D is perhaps TRBD1 (5 bases). This CDR3 has 13 amino acids. The V gene's germline CDR1 is GTSNPN and CDR2 SVGIG (reference sequence). Deletions cut 3 bases from V and 5 bases from J, with 13 bases between. The CDR3 protein is CAWRWGVTTEAFF. The CDR3 nucleotides are TGTGCCTGGAGATGGGGGGTTACGACTGAAGCTTTCTTT. Looking up the rest from reference TRBV30 and TRBJ1-1 gives the full variable domain: SQTIHQWPATLVQPVGSPLSLECTVEGTSNPNLYWYRQAAGRGLQLLFYSVGIGQISSEVPQNLSASRPQDRQFILSSKKLLLSDSGFYLCAWRWGVTTEAFFGQGTRLTVV.

The V gene is TRBV28, the J gene TRBJ1-5, with D perhaps TRBD1 (5 bases). In germline, CDR1 is MDHEN, CDR2 SYDVKM. Between the trimmed V and J ends, which lost 3 bases and 5 bases, there was a span of 8 bases. CDR3 length: 13 amino acids. CDR3 sequence: CASSFPRDQPQHF. The CDR3 DNA follows: TGTGCCAGCAGTTTCCCCAGGGATCAGCCCCAGCATTTT. Based on the CDR3 plus reference TRBV28 and TRBJ1-5, the full variable domain is DVKVTQSSRYLVKRTGEKVFLECVQDMDHENMFWYRQDPGLGLRLIYFSYDVKMKEKGDIPEGYSVSREKKERFSLILESASTNQTSMYLCASSFPRDQPQHFGDGTRLSIL.

The J gene is TRBJ2-2, the V gene TRBV7-9; maybe TRBD1 (6 bases). CDR3 size: 13 residues. Germline V lookup: CDR1 SEHNR, CDR2 FQNEAQ (reference sequence). Deletions cut 5 bases from V and 5 bases from J, with 9 bases between. In nucleotides, the CDR3 is TGTGCCAGCAGCCGAACAGGGACCGGGGAGCTGTTTTTT. It is translated as CASSRTGTGELFF.

V usage is TRBV28 and J usage is TRBJ1-5; the D is unclear. This CDR3 has 13 residues. V lost 6 bases and J lost 0, with 6 bases in between. Germline lookup yields CDR1 MDHEN and CDR2 SYDVKM. CDR3 sequence: CASRPDSNQPQHF. CDR3 DNA sequence: TGTGCCAGCAGACCAGATAGCAATCAGCCCCAGCATTTT.

As regards this clone: The junction shows a germline mismatch at one end, possibly a read error. The chain couples TRBV6-5 to TRBJ1-1; D unclear. The CDR3 contains 16 residues. The germline V gene has CDR1 MNHEY and CDR2 SVGAGI. The CDR3 here is CASSYSAHRVIFGALF. For the CDR3, the DNA is TGTGCCAGCAGTTACTCCGCCCATCGAGTGATTTTTGGAGCTCTCTTT.

The V call is TRBV5-4, the J call TRBJ1-2; 8 bases are a match to TRBD1. The junction had 6 bases not matched to a gene; V was cut back by 0 bases and J by 8 bases. Looked up from germline, CDR1 is SGHNT and CDR2 is YYREEE (reference sequence). The CDR3 length is 14 residues. CDR3 DNA: TGTGCCAGCAGCTTGGCAGGGGGCGCTGGCGGCTACACCTTC. This encodes CASSLAGGAGGYTF. The complete variable domain, with remaining parts taken from reference TRBV5-4 and TRBJ1-2, reads ETGVTQSPTHLIKTRGQQVTLRCSSQSGHNTVSWYQQALGQGPQFIFQYYREEENGRGNFPPRFSGLQFPNYSSELNVNALELDDSALYLCASSLAGGAGGYTFGSGTRLTVV.

The chain links TRBV27 to TRBJ2-3, with TRBD2 as a possible D gene (5 bases). The CDR3 has 14 residues. Trimming stripped 3 bases from V and 6 bases from J, with 13 bases between. Germline CDR1 MNHEY, CDR2 SMNVEV (reference sequence). In nucleotides, the CDR3 is TGTGCCAGCAGTTTCGGGATAGCATTCGATACGCAGTATTTT. Residues: CASSFGIAFDTQYF.

The J gene is TRBJ2-7, the V gene TRBV6-6, with 11 bases lining up with TRBD2. Germline CDR1 and CDR2: MNHNY and SVGAGI (reference sequence). This CDR3 is 16 amino acids long. V was clipped by 7 bases and J by 2 bases; unmatched bases: 10. CDR3 sequence reads: CASTPASGGTTYEQYF. The CDR3 coding sequence is TGTGCCAGCACACCGGCTAGCGGGGGGACAACCTACGAGCAGTACTTC.

The V call is TRBV6-5, the J call TRBJ1-1; weak D call: TRBD1 (5 bases). The V and J ends lost 6 bases and 2 bases respectively, with 16 bases between them. This CDR3 contains 15 residues. Germline values: CDR1 MNHEY, CDR2 SVGAGI. The CDR3 coding sequence is TGTGCCAGCAGGCCAGACCGGGGGACCAACACTGAAGCTTTCTTT. It encodes CASRPDRGTNTEAFF.

This rearrangement joins TRBV7-9 to TRBJ2-5; TRBD1 agrees at 8 bases. Germline values: CDR1 SEHNR, CDR2 FQNEAQ (reference sequence). Trimming cost V 3 bases and J 5 bases; bases outside gene matches: 8. The CDR3 extends over 15 amino acids. The CDR3 region is CASSFGTGDVETQYF. CDR3 DNA sequence: TGTGCCAGCAGCTTTGGGACAGGAGACGTCGAGACCCAGTACTTC.

The rearrangement uses TRBV10-1 and TRBJ2-5, with D maybe TRBD2 (6 bases). V lost 3 bases and J lost 5, with 16 bases in between. Germline CDR1 and CDR2: WNHNN and SYGVQD (reference sequence). CDR3 length equals 15 residues. CDR3 nucleotides: TGCGCCAGCAGTGAAGGCCAGGGCGCGGGGGAGACCCAGTACTTC. Translated, it gives CASSEGQGAGETQYF.

This chain joins TRBV7-9 and TRBJ2-7, with 11 bases aligning to TRBD2. The ends lost 3 bases at V and 4 bases at J; junction bases unmatched: 8. CDR1 and CDR2 (germline): SEHNR, FQNEAQ (reference sequence). This CDR3 is 16 amino acids long. The CDR3 loop reads CASSFGPGLAAYEQYF. CDR3 nucleotides: TGTGCCAGCAGCTTTGGCCCGGGACTAGCGGCATACGAGCAGTACTTC. Full variable domain (outside the CDR3, taken from reference TRBV7-9 and TRBJ2-7): DTGVSQNPRHKITKRGQNVTFRCDPISEHNRLYWYRQTLGQGPEFLTYFQNEAQLEKSRLLSDRFSAERPKGSFSTLEIQRTEQGDSAMYLCASSFGPGLAAYEQYFGPGTRLTVT.

The chain joins TRBV11-2 to TRBJ2-3; no firm D call. This CDR3 spans 15 amino acids. Germline CDR1 SGHAT, CDR2 FQNNGV. Trimming removed 5 bases at V and 2 bases at J, with 14 bases between. The DNA for the CDR3 is TGTGCCAGCAGCCCCTTGGGTAGCCCCACAGATACGCAGTATTTT. It codes for CASSPLGSPTDTQYF.

The chain carries TRBV27 and TRBJ1-4; tentative D call: TRBD1 (5 bases). The CDR3 has 12 amino acids. Germline V CDR1 and CDR2: MNHEY, SMNVEV (reference sequence). V was trimmed by 8 bases and J by 8 bases, leaving 12 bases between them. The CDR3 spells CASRGTPEKLFF. The CDR3 DNA sequence: TGTGCCAGCCGGGGGACTCCGGAAAAACTGTTTTTT.

The chain employs TRBV5-1 and TRBJ1-2; 8 nucleotides agree with TRBD1. This CDR3 region has 14 residues. Germline V gene data show CDR1 as SGHRS and CDR2 as YFSETQ. The V gene end was trimmed by 4 bases and the J gene end by 3 bases; junction bases not matched to a gene: 5. In nucleotides, the CDR3 is TGCGCCAGCAGCGGAGAGGGACAGGACTATGGCTACACCTTC. This translates into CASSGEGQDYGYTF. The whole variable domain, filled in from reference TRBV5-1 and TRBJ1-2, reads KAGVTQTPRYLIKTRGQQVTLSCSPISGHRSVSWYQQTPGQGLQFLFEYFSETQRNKGNFPGRFSGRQFSNSRSEMNVSTLELGDSALYLCASSGEGQDYGYTFGSGTRLTVV.

This clone was counted between two and nine times. The chain is built from TRBV19 and TRBJ2-5; D not resolved. CDR1 and CDR2 from the germline V gene are LNHDA and SQIVND (reference sequence). Trimming left V 1 base short and J 5 bases short, with 8 bases between. The CDR3 is made up of 13 amino acids. The CDR3 coding sequence is TGTGCCAGTAGTATAGGAGGTCGGGAGACCCAGTACTTC. Translation: CASSIGGRETQYF.

This clone was seen only a few times. The V call is TRBV9, the J call TRBJ2-1, with 10 nucleotides matching TRBD2. The CDR3 has 16 residues. Germline loops: CDR1 SGDLS, CDR2 YYNGEE. Losses at the gene ends were 4 bases for V and 3 bases for J; bases not matched to a gene: 7. CDR3 residues: CASSLNLAGVYNEQFF. The CDR3 nucleotides read TGTGCCAGCAGCCTAAATCTAGCGGGAGTCTACAATGAGCAGTTCTTC.

This clone was observed a handful of times. This chain joins TRBV28 and TRBJ1-4; no firm D call. CDR1 and CDR2 from the germline V gene are MDHEN and SYDVKM. V lost 6 bases to trimming and J lost 0 bases, with 8 bases between them. CDR3 size: 14 residues. The CDR3 DNA reads as TGTGCCAGCAGCGGTCTCCCAACTAATGAAAAACTGTTTTTT. This sequence encodes CASSGLPTNEKLFF.

The CDR3 DNA reads TGTGCCAGCAGCCAAAAGATTGGGGCCCTTTATGGCTACACCTTC. Amino acid sequence: CASSQKIGALYGYTF. The chain links TRBV14 to TRBJ1-2; a possible D gene is TRBD1 (5 bases). Trimming shortened V by 2 bases and J by 5 bases, and 15 bases separated the two germline ends. CDR1 is SGHDN and CDR2 is FVKESK in the germline V gene. This CDR3 is built from 15 residues.